This passage covers 9 T cell receptor beta chains from one sample sequenced in a study of blood T cell repertoires in COVID-19. Clones were read by immunoSEQ multiplex PCR, and TCRdb kept only the in-frame ones, dropping some. The sample yields about 350,000 clones, approximately 89% seen once. Material for sequencing was peripheral blood. These receptors all come from a woman aged 60-75 years with COVID-19, enrolled during active disease.

The chain employs TRBV5-8 and TRBJ1-5; no firm D call. This CDR3 spans 15 amino acids. Trimming removed 2 bases at V and 3 bases at J, with 12 bases between. Looked up from germline, CDR1 is SGHTS and CDR2 is YDEGEE. The CDR3: CASSFTLPHNQPQHF. Here the CDR3 DNA reads TGTGCCAGCAGCTTTACATTGCCCCACAATCAGCCCCAGCATTTT. The full variable domain, with the rest looked up from reference TRBV5-8 and TRBJ1-5, is EAGVTQSPTHLIKTRGQQATLRCSPISGHTSVYWYQQALGLGLQFLLWYDEGEERNRGNFPPRFSGRQFPNYSSELNVNALELEDSALYLCASSFTLPHNQPQHFGDGTRLSIL.

This rearrangement joins TRBV19 to TRBJ2-2; possibly TRBD2 for D (5 bases). The CDR3 totals 12 residues. CDR1 LNHDA and CDR2 SQIVND come from the germline V gene (reference sequence). V shed 8 bases and J shed 2 bases, with 6 bases lying between them. The DNA of the CDR3 is TGTGCCAGTCGGGGAAACACCGGGGAGCTGTTTTTT. Residues: CASRGNTGELFF.

The chain combines TRBV6-6 with TRBJ2-7, with 9 bases aligning to TRBD2. Germline CDR1 is MNHNY and CDR2 is SVGAGI (reference sequence). J lost 0 bases, V lost 5 bases, and 14 bases had no gene match. This CDR3 comprises 18 residues. CDR3 protein: CASSPGPAGGSSSYEQYF. The DNA of the CDR3 is TGTGCCAGCAGTCCTGGTCCAGCGGGGGGCTCGAGCTCCTACGAGCAGTACTTC.

The chain links TRBV30 to TRBJ1-4, with TRBD1 matching 8 bases. This CDR3 has 16 amino acids. With 2 bases clipped from V and 7 bases from J, the junction kept 12 bases outside the gene matches. The V gene's germline CDR1 is GTSNPN and CDR2 SVGIG (reference sequence). For the CDR3, the DNA is TGTGCCTGGAGTACCTTCTCAGGGGGCTTGGCTGAAAAACTGTTTTTT. It encodes CAWSTFSGGLAEKLFF.

The chain has TRBV28 and TRBJ1-3; D gene uncertain. Trimming stripped 4 bases from V and 9 bases from J, with 7 bases between. The CDR3 has 11 residues. The germline V gene has CDR1 MDHEN and CDR2 SYDVKM. This CDR3 reads CASSSAATIYF. CDR3 DNA sequence: TGTGCCAGCAGTTCGGCGGCCACCATATATTTT.

This chain joins TRBV5-6 and TRBJ2-1, with 11 bases lining up with TRBD2. Germline V lookup: CDR1 SGHDT, CDR2 YYEEEE. CDR3 length: 15 amino acids. Losses at the gene ends were 4 bases for V and 7 bases for J; bases not matched to a gene: 7. The CDR3 DNA follows: TGTGCCAGCAGCATAGCGGGGGGGCCCAGAAATGAGCAGTTCTTC. It codes for CASSIAGGPRNEQFF. Combining the CDR3 with reference TRBV5-6 and TRBJ2-1 gives the whole variable domain DAGVTQSPTHLIKTRGQQVTLRCSPKSGHDTVSWYQQALGQGPQFIFQYYEEEERQRGNFPDRFSGHQFPNYSSELNVNALLLGDSALYLCASSIAGGPRNEQFFGPGTRLTVL.

Points on this clone: The sample holds other DNA sequences that translate to the same CDR3. The CDR3 DNA reads TGTGCCAGCAGCCCCGGGAGCTACGAGCAGTACTTC. Encoded protein: CASSPGSYEQYF. The chain uses TRBV12-3 or TRBV12-4 and TRBJ2-7, with a possible D match to TRBD2 (6 bases). Trimming cost V 6 bases and J 3 bases, with 9 bases left between them. The CDR3 totals 12 residues.

This clone was seen only a few times. V usage is TRBV6-5 and J usage is TRBJ1-1; maybe TRBD1 (6 bases). Germline CDR1 is MNHEY and CDR2 is SVGAGI. V was trimmed by 2 bases and J by 3 bases, leaving 13 bases between them. The CDR3 is 15 residues long. CDR3 sequence: CASSYRDTRYTEAFF. CDR3 in DNA: TGTGCCAGCAGTTACCGGGACACGCGGTACACTGAAGCTTTCTTT.

This rearrangement joins TRBV6-1 to TRBJ1-1; 8 bases are shared with TRBD1. The CDR3 loop spans 14 amino acids. CDR1 is MNHNS, CDR2 SASEGT, per germline. V lost 6 bases to trimming and J lost 6 bases; unmatched junction nucleotides: 9. CDR3 sequence reads: CASSRGQGKPEAFF. The CDR3 nucleotides read TGTGCCAGCAGCCGAGGACAGGGTAAACCTGAAGCTTTCTTT.